The 2 T cell receptor beta chains presented below share a single source sample, sequenced in a study of tissue T cells after allogeneic stem cell transplantation. Profiled with immunoSEQ multiplex PCR; TCRdb holds only in-frame clones, not every one. The profile shows more than 45,000 clones, approximately 70% of them singletons. The specimen was sorted cells pooled from one or two spleens. These receptors originate from a pool of C57BL/6 mice in good health.

Concerning this clone: Gene names follow the mouse nomenclature. The sequence runs out 1 residue before the end of the CDR3; the remainder is reconstructed from the germline J gene. This chain joins TRBV5 and TRBJ1-1; no clear D gene. CDR1 and CDR2 (germline): LGHNA, YNLKQL (reference sequence). Trimming cost V 4 bases and J 2 bases, with 8 bases left between them. The CDR3 length is 13 residues. The CDR3 spells CASSPRANTEVFF. CDR3 bases read: TGTGCCAGCAGCCCCCGGGCTAACACAGAAGTCTTC.

As regards this clone: The genes are named according to mouse. Read data end 1 residue before the CDR3 end; the end is taken from the germline J gene. The chain has TRBV31 and TRBJ2-1; TRBD2 matches at 8 bases. Looked up from germline, CDR1 is GKSSPN and CDR2 is SITVG. The trim removed 0 bases at V and 3 bases at J, leaving 1 base unmatched. The CDR3 loop spans 14 amino acids. The covered CDR3 bases are TGTGCCTGGAGTCTACTGGGGGTCTATGCTGAGCAGTTC. It encodes CAWSLLGVYAEQF. From start to end, the CDR3 is CAWSLLGVYAEQFF.